This TCR beta chain was captured by sequencing in a study of shared clonotypes between healthy human individuals. TCRdb keeps only in-frame clones here, not all; method: immunoSEQ multiplex PCR. The sample has some 1.5 million clones, more than 95% seen once. The TCR comes from a man younger than 45 in good health. Material for sequencing was naive CD4+ T cells sorted from blood. Subset in this sample: CD45RA+ positively selected.

For the CDR3, the DNA is TGTGCCAGCAGCCCACCGGGACAGGATGAGCAGTTCTTC. This translates into CASSPPGQDEQFF. The chain couples TRBV5-4 to TRBJ2-1; 8 nucleotides agree with TRBD1. CDR1 and CDR2 (germline): SGHNT, YYREEE (reference sequence). J gave up 8 bases and V 4 bases, and 5 bases lay outside the gene matches. This CDR3 has 13 amino acids.